This TCR beta chain was obtained from a study of blood T cell repertoires in COVID-19. Trimming pared 5 bases from V and 3 bases from J, leaving 16 bases between. Germline loops: CDR1 GTSNPN, CDR2 SVGIG (reference sequence). This CDR3 contains 14 residues. In the authors' workflow: Amplification with reference gene primers provided the estimates of nucleated cell counts. Profiling relied on immunoSEQ multiplex PCR, and the TCRdb table lists in-frame clones only, not all of them. Clone size and the V and J calls come from that table; the DNA yielded D and trimming. The repertoire consists of 60,000 to 85,000 clones, with 70% to 80% occurring once and the leading ten covering about 12%.

The specimen sequenced was peripheral blood. The receptor's source is a human donor in a cohort sampled during active COVID-19. This chain uses TRBV30 with TRBJ1-2; D may be TRBD1 (6 bases). CDR3 amino acids: CAWFREGGDYGYTF. In DNA, the CDR3 is TGTGCCTGGTTTCGCGAAGGGGGTGACTATGGCTACACCTTC.